This T cell receptor beta chain stems from a study of OX40 agonist ivuxolimab in advanced cancers. Concerning the study at large: The costimulatory receptor OX40 (CD134) was targeted by ivuxolimab, a fully human IgG2 agonistic monoclonal antibody. Intravenous ivuxolimab was administered to patients every 2 weeks at six dose levels: 0.01, 0.1, 0.3, 1.5, 3 and 10 mg/kg. Of the 50 to 55 patients in dose escalation, some 19 had hepatocellular carcinoma, roughly 15 had melanoma, 9 had renal cell carcinoma and 9 had head and neck cancer. In the dose-escalation cohort, nearly 85% of patients were male, and the mean age was around 60 years with a range of roughly 23 to 79. Patients were allowed to have had prior anti-PD-1, anti-PD-L1 or anti-CTLA-4 therapy, and 30% to 40% of the dose-escalation patients had been treated with checkpoint inhibitors. Three dose-escalation patients achieved partial responses, one with hepatocellular carcinoma and two with cutaneous melanoma. The purpose of peripheral TCRbeta sequencing was to test whether ivuxolimab changed TCR sequence diversity and led to clonal T-cell expansion. The monotherapy dose-escalation portion (N of about 50 patients) of the phase I ivuxolimab trial is reported in the paper.

For sequencing of the TCRbeta CDR3 region, genomic DNA was extracted from the sorted cells. The immunoSEQ Assay was used for sequencing of TCRbeta CDR3 regions. TCRdb limited this immuneACCESS table to in-frame rearrangements with V and J called. A share of clones is missing; checked studies link under half to unresolved V genes, and the rest is unexplained. The sample yields around 50,000 clones; under 95% were counted once. The top ten clones comprise around 10% of the sample. General findings and caveats noted by the study authors: After ivuxolimab, more expanded clones were found on average in CD8+ T cells than in CD4+ T cells. The antigen specificity of the peripheral T cells that underwent clonal expansion was not determined. Clonal expansion of both CD4+ and CD8+ blood T cells was observed from baseline to week 6 at doses 0.1 to 3.0 mg/kg. In the 0.1-3.0 mg/kg groups, partial responders had among the lowest normalized peripheral clonal expansion, particularly in CD8+ T cells. Low levels of normalized T-cell clonal expansion were also seen in some nonresponding patients.

The trial excluded patients who had a history of autoimmune disease or were on systemic immunosuppression. Peripheral blood for TCR sequencing was collected from all dose cohorts at baseline, on cycle 4 day 1, and on cycle 7 day 1. Samples were obtained from an open-label, multicenter, first-in-human phase I dose-escalation trial of ivuxolimab. Adults with locally advanced or metastatic melanoma, renal cell carcinoma, hepatocellular carcinoma or head and neck squamous cell carcinoma were enrolled in the trial. CD4+ and CD8+ T cells were sorted separately from peripheral blood before TCR sequencing. From a lookup of the germline V gene (reference sequence), CDR1 and CDR2 are LNHDA and SQIVND. The cysteine opens and the phenylalanine closes a CDR3 of 13 amino acids. Just CDR3 DNA is preserved here, 39 bases in frame from base 1. For this clone: There is no known antigen for this receptor. Relative to the germline gene, one junction end is altered; a read error may explain this.

This material consisted of CD4+ or CD8+ T cells sorted from blood, taken in a trial of the OX40 agonist ivuxolimab. The receptor was derived from an adult with an advanced solid tumor such as melanoma, head and neck, liver or kidney cancer. The chain was built from TRBV19 and TRBJ1-2, and 7 bases in between align with TRBD1. The CDR3 sequence is CASSRPGGYGYTF. The nucleotide sequence reads TGTGCCAGCAGTAGACCAGGGGGGTATGGCTACACCTTC.